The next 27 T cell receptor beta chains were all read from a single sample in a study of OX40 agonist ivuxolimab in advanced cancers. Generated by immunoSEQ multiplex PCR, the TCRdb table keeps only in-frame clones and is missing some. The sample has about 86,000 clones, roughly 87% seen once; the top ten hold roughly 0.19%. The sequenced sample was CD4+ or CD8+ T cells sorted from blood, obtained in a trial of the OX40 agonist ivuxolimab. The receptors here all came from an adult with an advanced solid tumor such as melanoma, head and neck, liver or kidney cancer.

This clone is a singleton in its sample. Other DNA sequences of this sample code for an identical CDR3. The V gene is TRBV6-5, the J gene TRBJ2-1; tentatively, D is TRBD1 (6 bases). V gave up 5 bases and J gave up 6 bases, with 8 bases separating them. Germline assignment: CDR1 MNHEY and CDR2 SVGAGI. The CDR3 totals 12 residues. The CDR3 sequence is CASSEQGNEQFF. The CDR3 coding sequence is TGTGCCAGCAGTGAACAGGGCAATGAGCAGTTCTTC.

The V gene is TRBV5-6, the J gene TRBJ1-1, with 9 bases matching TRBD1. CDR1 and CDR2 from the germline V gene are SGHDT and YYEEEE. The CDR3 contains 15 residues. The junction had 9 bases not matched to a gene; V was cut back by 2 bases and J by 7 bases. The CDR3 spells CASSLYRGRTLEAFF. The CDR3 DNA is TGTGCCAGCAGCTTATACAGGGGGCGAACCCTTGAAGCTTTCTTT.

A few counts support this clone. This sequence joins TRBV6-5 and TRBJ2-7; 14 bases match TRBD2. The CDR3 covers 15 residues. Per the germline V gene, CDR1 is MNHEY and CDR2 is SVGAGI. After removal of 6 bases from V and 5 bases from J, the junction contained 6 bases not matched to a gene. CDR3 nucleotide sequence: TGTGCCAGCAGAGAGACTAGCGGGAGGGCCCACGAGCAGTACTTC. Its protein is CASRETSGRAHEQYF.

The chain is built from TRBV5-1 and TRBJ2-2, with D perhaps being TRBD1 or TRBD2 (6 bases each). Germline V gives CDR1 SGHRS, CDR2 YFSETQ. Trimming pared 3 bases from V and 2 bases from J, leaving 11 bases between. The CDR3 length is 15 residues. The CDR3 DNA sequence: TGCGCCAGCAGCTCAGGGGACTTCAACACCGGGGAGCTGTTTTTT. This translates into CASSSGDFNTGELFF.

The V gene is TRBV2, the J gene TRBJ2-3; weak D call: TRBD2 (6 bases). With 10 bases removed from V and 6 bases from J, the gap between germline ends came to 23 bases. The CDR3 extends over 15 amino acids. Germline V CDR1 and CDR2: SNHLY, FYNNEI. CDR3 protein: CATRRFPVSGDTQYF. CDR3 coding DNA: TGTGCCACAAGGCGTTTTCCGGTGAGCGGGGATACGCAGTATTTT.

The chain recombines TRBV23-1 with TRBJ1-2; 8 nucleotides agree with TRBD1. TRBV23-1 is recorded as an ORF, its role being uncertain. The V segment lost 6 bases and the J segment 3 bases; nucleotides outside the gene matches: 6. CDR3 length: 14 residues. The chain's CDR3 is CASSPGQEDYGYTF. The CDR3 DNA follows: TGCGCCAGCAGCCCGGGACAGGAGGACTATGGCTACACCTTC.

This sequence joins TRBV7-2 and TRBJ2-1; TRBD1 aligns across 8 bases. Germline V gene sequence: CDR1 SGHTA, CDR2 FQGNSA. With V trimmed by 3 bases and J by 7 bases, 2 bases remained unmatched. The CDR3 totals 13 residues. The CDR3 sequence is CASSFRGLNEQFF. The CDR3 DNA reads TGTGCCAGCAGCTTCAGGGGGCTGAATGAGCAGTTCTTC.

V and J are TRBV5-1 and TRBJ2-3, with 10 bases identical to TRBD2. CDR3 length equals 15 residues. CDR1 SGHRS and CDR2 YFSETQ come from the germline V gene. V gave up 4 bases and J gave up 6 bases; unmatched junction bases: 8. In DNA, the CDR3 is TGCGCCAGCAGCGGGGGGACTAGCGCCCCTGATACGCAGTATTTT. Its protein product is CASSGGTSAPDTQYF. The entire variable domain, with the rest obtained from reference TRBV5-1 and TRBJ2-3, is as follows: KAGVTQTPRYLIKTRGQQVTLSCSPISGHRSVSWYQQTPGQGLQFLFEYFSETQRNKGNFPGRFSGRQFSNSRSEMNVSTLELGDSALYLCASSGGTSAPDTQYFGPGTRLTVL.

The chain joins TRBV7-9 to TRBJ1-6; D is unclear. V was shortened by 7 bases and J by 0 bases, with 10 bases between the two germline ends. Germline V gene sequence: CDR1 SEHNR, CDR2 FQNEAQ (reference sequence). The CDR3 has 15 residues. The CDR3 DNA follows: TGTGCCAGCACCCTAGGGAGCTCCTATAATTCACCCCTCCACTTT. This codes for CASTLGSSYNSPLHF. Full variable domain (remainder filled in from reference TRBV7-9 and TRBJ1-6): DTGVSQNPRHKITKRGQNVTFRCDPISEHNRLYWYRQTLGQGPEFLTYFQNEAQLEKSRLLSDRFSAERPKGSFSTLEIQRTEQGDSAMYLCASTLGSSYNSPLHFGNGTRLTVT.

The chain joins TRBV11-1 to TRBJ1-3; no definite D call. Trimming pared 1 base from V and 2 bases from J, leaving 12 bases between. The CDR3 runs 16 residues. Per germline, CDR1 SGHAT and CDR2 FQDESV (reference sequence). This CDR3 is CASSLVKRGPGNTIYF. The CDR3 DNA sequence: TGTGCCAGCAGCTTAGTCAAGCGCGGTCCTGGAAACACCATATATTTT.

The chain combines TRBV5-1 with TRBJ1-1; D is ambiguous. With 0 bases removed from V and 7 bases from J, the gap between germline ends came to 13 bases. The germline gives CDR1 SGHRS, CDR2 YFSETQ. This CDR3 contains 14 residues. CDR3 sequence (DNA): TGCGCCAGCAGCTTGGGCGCTCCCGGCGGTGAAGCTTTCTTT. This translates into CASSLGAPGGEAFF.

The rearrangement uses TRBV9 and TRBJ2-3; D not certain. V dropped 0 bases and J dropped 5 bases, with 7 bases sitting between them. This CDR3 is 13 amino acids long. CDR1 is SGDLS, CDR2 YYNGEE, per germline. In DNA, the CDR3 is TGTGCCAGCAGCGTAGTAACGGGAGATACGCAGTATTTT. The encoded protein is CASSVVTGDTQYF.

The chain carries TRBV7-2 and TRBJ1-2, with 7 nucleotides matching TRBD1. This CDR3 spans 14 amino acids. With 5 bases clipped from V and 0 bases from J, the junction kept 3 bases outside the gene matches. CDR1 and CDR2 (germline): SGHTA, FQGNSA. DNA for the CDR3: TGTGCCAGCAGCGCGGACAGGTCTAACTATGGCTACACCTTC. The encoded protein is CASSADRSNYGYTF.

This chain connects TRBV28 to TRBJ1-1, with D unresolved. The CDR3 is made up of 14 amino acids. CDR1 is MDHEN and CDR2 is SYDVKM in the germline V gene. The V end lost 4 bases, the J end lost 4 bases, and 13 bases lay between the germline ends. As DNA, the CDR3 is TGTGCCAGCAGTTCGTCTCTCGGGCCCACTGAAGCTTTCTTT. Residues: CASSSSLGPTEAFF.

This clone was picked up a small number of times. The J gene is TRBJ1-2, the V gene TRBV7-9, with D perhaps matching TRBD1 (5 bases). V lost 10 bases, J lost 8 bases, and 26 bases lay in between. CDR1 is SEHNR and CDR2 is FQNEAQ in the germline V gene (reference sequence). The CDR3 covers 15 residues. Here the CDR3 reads CATGSFRAELLGYTF. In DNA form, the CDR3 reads TGTGCCACCGGGTCCTTCAGGGCTGAATTGTTGGGCTACACCTTC.

CDR3 nucleotides: TGTGCCAGCAGTGATCTGGGACAGAGGATTTACGAGCAGTACGTC. This sequence encodes CASSDLGQRIYEQYV. This chain connects TRBV6-1 to TRBJ2-7; 7 positions agree with TRBD1. The CDR3 consists of 15 residues. V was pared by 3 bases and J by 4 bases, with 9 bases of the junction left unmatched. CDR1 MNHNS and CDR2 SASEGT come from the germline V gene.

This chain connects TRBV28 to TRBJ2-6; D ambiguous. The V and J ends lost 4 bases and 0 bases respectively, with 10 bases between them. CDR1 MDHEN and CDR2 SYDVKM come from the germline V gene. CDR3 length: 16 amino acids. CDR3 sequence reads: CASSWRRISGANVLTF. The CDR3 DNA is TGTGCCAGCAGTTGGCGACGGATCTCTGGGGCCAACGTCCTGACTTTC.

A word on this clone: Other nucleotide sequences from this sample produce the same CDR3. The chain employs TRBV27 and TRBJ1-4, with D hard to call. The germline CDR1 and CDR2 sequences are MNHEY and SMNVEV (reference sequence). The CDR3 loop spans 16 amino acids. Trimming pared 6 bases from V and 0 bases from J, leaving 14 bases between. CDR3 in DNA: TGTGCCAGCAGCCCTAACAAGGTTCCAACTAATGAAAAACTGTTTTTT. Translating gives CASSPNKVPTNEKLFF. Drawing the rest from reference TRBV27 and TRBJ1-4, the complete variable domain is EAQVTQNPRYLITVTGKKLTVTCSQNMNHEYMSWYRQDPGLGLRQIYYSMNVEVTDKGDVPEGYKVSRKEKRNFPLILESPSPNQTSLYFCASSPNKVPTNEKLFFGSGTQLSVL.

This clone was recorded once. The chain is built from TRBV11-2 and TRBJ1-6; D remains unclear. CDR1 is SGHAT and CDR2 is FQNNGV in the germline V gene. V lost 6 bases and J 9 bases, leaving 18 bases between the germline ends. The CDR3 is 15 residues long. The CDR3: CASRLGTFEGSPLHF. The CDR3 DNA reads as TGTGCCAGCAGACTTGGAACTTTCGAGGGTTCACCCCTCCACTTT.

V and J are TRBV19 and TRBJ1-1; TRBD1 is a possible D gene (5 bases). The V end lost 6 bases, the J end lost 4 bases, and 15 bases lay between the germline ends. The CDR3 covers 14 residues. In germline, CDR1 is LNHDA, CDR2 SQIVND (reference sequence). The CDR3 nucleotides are TGTGCCAGTAGGGCAGAAGTCGGGGGCACTGAAGCTTTCTTT. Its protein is CASRAEVGGTEAFF.

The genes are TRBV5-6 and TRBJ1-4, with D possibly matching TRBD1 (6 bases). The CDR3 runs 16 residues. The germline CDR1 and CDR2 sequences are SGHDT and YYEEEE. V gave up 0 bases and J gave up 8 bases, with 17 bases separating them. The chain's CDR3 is CASSLDSGGVGEKLFF. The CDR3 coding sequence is TGTGCCAGCAGCTTGGATTCGGGGGGCGTAGGAGAAAAACTGTTTTTT.

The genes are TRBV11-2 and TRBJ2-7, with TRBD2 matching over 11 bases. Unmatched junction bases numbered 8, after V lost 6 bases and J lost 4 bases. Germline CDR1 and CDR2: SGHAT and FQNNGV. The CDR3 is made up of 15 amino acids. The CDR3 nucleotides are TGTGCCAGCAGAAGGTGGGGACTAGCGGCTTACGAGCAGTACTTC. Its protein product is CASRRWGLAAYEQYF.

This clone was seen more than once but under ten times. CDR3 nucleotide sequence: TGTGCCAGCAGGCATGTGAGTTCCGAGCAGTACTTC. The encoded protein is CASRHVSSEQYF. The chain recombines TRBV28 with TRBJ2-7; D call uncertain. V was shortened by 6 bases and J by 6 bases, with 12 bases between the two germline ends. Germline CDR1 is MDHEN and CDR2 is SYDVKM. The CDR3 runs 12 residues. Combining the CDR3 with reference TRBV28 and TRBJ2-7 gives the whole variable domain DVKVTQSSRYLVKRTGEKVFLECVQDMDHENMFWYRQDPGLGLRLIYFSYDVKMKEKGDIPEGYSVSREKKERFSLILESASTNQTSMYLCASRHVSSEQYFGPGTRLTVT.

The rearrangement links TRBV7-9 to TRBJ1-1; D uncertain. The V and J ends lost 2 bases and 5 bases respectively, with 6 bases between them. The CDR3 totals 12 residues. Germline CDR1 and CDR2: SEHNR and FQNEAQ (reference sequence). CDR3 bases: TGTGCCAGCAGCTTACTTTGGACTGAAGCTTTCTTT. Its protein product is CASSLLWTEAFF.

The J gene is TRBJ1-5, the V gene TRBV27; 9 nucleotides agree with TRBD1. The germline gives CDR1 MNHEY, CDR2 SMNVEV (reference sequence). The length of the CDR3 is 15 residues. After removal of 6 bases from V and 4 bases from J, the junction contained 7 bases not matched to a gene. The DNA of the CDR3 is TGTGCCAGCAGCTCTGACAGGGGGGGGAATCAGCCCCAGCATTTT. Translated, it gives CASSSDRGGNQPQHF.

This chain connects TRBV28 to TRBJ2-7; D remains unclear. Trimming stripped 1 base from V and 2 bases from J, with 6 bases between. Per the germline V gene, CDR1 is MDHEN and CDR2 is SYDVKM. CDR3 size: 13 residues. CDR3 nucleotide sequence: TGTGCCAGCAGTTTATCTGCACCCTACGAGCAGTACTTC. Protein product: CASSLSAPYEQYF.

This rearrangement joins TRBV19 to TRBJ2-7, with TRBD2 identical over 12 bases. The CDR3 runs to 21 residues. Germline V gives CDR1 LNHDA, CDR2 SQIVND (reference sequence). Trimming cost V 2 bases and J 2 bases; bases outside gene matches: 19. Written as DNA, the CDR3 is TGTGCCAGTAGTATACCTTTCTACCGGACTAGCGGGATACATTACCCCTACGAGCAGTACTTC. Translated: CASSIPFYRTSGIHYPYEQYF.